The 6 T cell receptor beta chains listed next were all sequenced from one sample in a study of T cells after yellow fever vaccination. TCRdb recomputed calls from the 5' RACE reads with MiXCR, one row per CDR3 protein. The table has a few hundred thousand distinct CDR3 sequences, about a sixth seen once. This specimen consisted of PBMCs, obtained 4 to 6 days after the first yellow fever vaccination. These receptor sequences come from a man between 18 and 29 years old who received the YFV17D yellow fever vaccine.

J is TRBJ1-5 and V is TRBV6-1; 7 nucleotides match TRBD1. J lost 6 bases, V lost 6 bases, and 8 bases had no gene match. This CDR3 comprises 14 residues. Looked up from germline, CDR1 is MNHNS and CDR2 is SASEGT. CDR3 bases: TGTGCCAGCAGGGAACAGGGGTTAGGTCAGCCCCAGCATTTT. Translation gives CASREQGLGQPQHF.

The chain recombines TRBV7-3 with TRBJ2-3, with D possibly matching TRBD2 (6 bases). The germline V gene has CDR1 SGHTA and CDR2 FQGTGA. V lost 4 bases to trimming and J lost 0 bases, with 11 bases between them. The CDR3 is 15 residues long. The DNA for the CDR3 is TGTGCCAGCAGCTCCGGGGGATTTAGCACAGATACGCAGTATTTT. It codes for CASSSGGFSTDTQYF.

This clonotype was detected a few times. The chain carries TRBV27 and TRBJ2-2; D is undetermined. Germline values: CDR1 MNHEY, CDR2 SMNVEV (reference sequence). V was cut by 3 bases and J by 4 bases, with 12 bases left in between. The CDR3 covers 15 residues. CDR3 in amino acids: CASSFFQVGTGELFF. The CDR3 DNA reads TGTGCCAGCAGTTTTTTCCAGGTCGGCACCGGGGAGCTGTTTTTT.

This clonotype was observed a few times. One junction end does not reproduce the germline sequence, and a read error may be involved. The chain employs TRBV7-7 and TRBJ2-5; D may match TRBD1 or TRBD2 (6 bases each). The CDR3 loop spans 14 amino acids. Germline CDR1 reads SSHAT; CDR2 reads FNYEAQ (reference sequence). The CDR3: CASSPGDSFSDQYF. In nucleotides, the CDR3 is TGTGCTAGCAGCCCAGGGGACTCCTTCAGTGACCAGTACTTC. Complete variable domain (other parts from reference TRBV7-7 and TRBJ2-5): GAGVSQSPRYKVTKRGQDVTLRCDPISSHATLYWYQQALGQGPEFLTYFNYEAQPDKSGLPSDRFSAERPEGSISTLTIQRTEQRDSAMYRCASSPGDSFSDQYFGPGTRLLVL.

Remarks on this clonotype: This is likely a read error, given that the CDR3 carries no conserved phenylalanine or tryptophan at its end. The limits of the CDR3 on the DNA are not certain, so only TCRdb's listed CDR3 is given. The chain employs TRBV6-2 or TRBV6-3 and TRBJ2-7; TRBD1, the table's D call, lacks a check against the DNA. The CDR3 is 14 amino acids in total, end residues counted. The germline gives CDR1 MNHEY, CDR2 SVGEGT. The CDR3 sequence is CASINLRDREKPYD.

This clonotype was picked up many times. V gene TRBV23-1 combines with J gene TRBJ2-3; 7 nucleotides align to TRBD1. Being an ORF, TRBV23-1 has a function that is uncertain. This CDR3 region has 13 residues. V shed 2 bases and J 4 bases; nucleotides not matched to a gene: 0. Here the CDR3 DNA reads TGCGCCAGCAGTCAACAGGGGGCAGATACGCAGTATTTT. This encodes CASSQQGADTQYF.